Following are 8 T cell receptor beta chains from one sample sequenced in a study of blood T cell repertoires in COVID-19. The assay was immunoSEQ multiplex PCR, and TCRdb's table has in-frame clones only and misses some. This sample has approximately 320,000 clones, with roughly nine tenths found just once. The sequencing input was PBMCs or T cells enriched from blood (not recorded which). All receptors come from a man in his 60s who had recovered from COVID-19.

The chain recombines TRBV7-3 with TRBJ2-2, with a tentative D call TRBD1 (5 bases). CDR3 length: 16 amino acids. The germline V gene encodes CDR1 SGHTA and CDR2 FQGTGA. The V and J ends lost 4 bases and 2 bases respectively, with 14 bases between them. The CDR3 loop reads CASSSRDSRNTGELFF. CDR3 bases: TGTGCCAGCAGCTCCCGCGACAGCCGTAACACCGGGGAGCTGTTTTTT.

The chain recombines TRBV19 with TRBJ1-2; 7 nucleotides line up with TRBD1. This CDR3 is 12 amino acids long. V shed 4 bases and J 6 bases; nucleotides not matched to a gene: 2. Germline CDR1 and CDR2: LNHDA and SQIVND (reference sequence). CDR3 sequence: CASSTTGNGYTF. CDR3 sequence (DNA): TGTGCCAGTAGTACGACAGGGAATGGCTACACCTTC.

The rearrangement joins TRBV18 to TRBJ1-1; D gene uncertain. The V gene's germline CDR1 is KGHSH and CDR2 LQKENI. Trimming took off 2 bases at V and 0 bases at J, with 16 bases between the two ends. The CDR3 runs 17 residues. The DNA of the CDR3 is TGTGCCAGCTCACCAGTGGCCTCCCCCACCATGAACACTGAAGCTTTCTTT. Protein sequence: CASSPVASPTMNTEAFF. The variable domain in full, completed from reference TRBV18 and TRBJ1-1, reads NAGVMQNPRHLVRRRGQEARLRCSPMKGHSHVYWYRQLPEEGLKFMVYLQKENIIDESGMPKERFSAEFPKEGPSILRIQQVVRGDSAAYFCASSPVASPTMNTEAFFGQGTRLTVV.

The CDR3 is CASSLLPGRANYGYTF. DNA for the CDR3: TGTGCCAGCAGCCTCCTTCCGGGGAGAGCTAACTATGGCTACACCTTC. The chain recombines TRBV7-9 with TRBJ1-2, with D unresolved. The CDR3 consists of 16 residues. V was trimmed by 5 bases and J by 0 bases, leaving 16 bases between them. Germline assignment: CDR1 SEHNR and CDR2 FQNEAQ (reference sequence).

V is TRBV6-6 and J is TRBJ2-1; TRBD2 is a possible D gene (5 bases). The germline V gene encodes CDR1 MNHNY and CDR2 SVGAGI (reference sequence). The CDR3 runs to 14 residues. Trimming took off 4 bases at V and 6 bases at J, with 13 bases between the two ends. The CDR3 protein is CASSLGILANEQFF. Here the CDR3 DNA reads TGTGCCAGCAGTTTGGGGATTCTAGCCAATGAGCAGTTCTTC.

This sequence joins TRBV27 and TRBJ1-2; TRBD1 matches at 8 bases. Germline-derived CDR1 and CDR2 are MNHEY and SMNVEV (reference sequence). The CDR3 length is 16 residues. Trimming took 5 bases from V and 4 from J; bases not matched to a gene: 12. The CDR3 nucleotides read TGTGCCAGCAGTCCTCTCACAGGGGGGATTGGCTATGGCTACACCTTC. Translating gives CASSPLTGGIGYGYTF.

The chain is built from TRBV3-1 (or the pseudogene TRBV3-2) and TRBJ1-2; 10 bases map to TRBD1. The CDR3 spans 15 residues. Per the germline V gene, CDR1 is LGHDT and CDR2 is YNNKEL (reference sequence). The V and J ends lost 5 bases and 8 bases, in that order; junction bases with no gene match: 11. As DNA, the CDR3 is TGTGCCAGCAGCGCTCGACAGGGGGCGGCAGGAGGCTACACCTTC. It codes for CASSARQGAAGGYTF.

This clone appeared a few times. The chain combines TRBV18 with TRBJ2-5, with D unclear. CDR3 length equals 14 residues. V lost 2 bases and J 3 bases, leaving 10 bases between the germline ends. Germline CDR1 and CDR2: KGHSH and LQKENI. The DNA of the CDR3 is TGTGCCAGCTCACCATCGGTGGTTAAAGAGACCCAGTACTTC. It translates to CASSPSVVKETQYF.